One TCR beta chain is described in this entry. It has no known antigen specificity. Without the conserved terminal phenylalanine or tryptophan, this CDR3 likely stems from a read error. These data come from a study of neurological immune-mediated disorders (dated by TCRdb to the late 2010s). Regarding the complete study: Using UMI-based sequencing, the study compared peripheral blood TCR-beta repertoires from patients with HTLV-I-associated myelopathy (HAM/TSP), patients with multiple sclerosis, and healthy controls. The approximately 100 TCR-beta libraries included longitudinal samples, technical triplicates and paired sorted CD4+ and CD8+ T-cell subsets alongside PBMC samples. The cohort included approximately 68 subjects: about 15 with HAM/TSP, about 35 with multiple sclerosis, and 20 healthy controls. General conclusions and limits of the study: Across subjects, expanded clones never shared an identical CDR3 amino acid sequence, which suggests that the TCR-beta repertoires in every group were private. TCR clonal expansion was greatest in HAM/TSP patients and smallest in MS patients, who ranked below even healthy controls.

To synthesize cDNA, template-switch 5'RACE was performed with a primer carrying a 10-nucleotide random unique molecular identifier so that each TCR transcript was tagged. Every sequencing run covered 15-18 subjects and yielded more than 170 million TCR-beta sequences. The RNeasy kit was used to extract total RNA. The KAPA Real-time Library Amplification kit was used to amplify TCR-beta VDJ regions with primers for the TCR constant region and the 5'RACE anchor. A first PCR added sample indexes and Illumina adaptors, and a second PCR then raised library yield. After purification with Ampure beads, the TCR product of roughly 650 bp was size-selected on a 2% E-gel SizeSelection system. Library quality was checked on a Bioanalyzer, concentration was measured with Qubit, and libraries were quantified with the Kapa Library Quantification kit before pooling. An Illumina HiSeq 2500 was used to sequence the libraries paired-end at 2 x 150 bp. To increase sequence diversity, about 25-31% phiX was spiked into each library pool. The study's own analysis went as follows. The quality-filtered reads were processed with the UMI-based MiGEC pipeline, whose error correction step removed more than 80% of the raw TCR sequences. VDJ genes were aligned to IMGT germline references, and clonotypes were defined by unique CDR3 amino acid sequence plus V-J genes. VDJtools evaluated clonal expansion, Shannon diversity and CDR3 relatedness (CalcPairwiseDistances, ClusterSamples); CLCbio workbench built phylogenetic trees. A clone was classed as expanded if it had 8 or more unique UMIs, a cutoff based on coefficient-of-variation modelling across technical triplicates. The public reads were run again by TCRdb, first through fastp at Q25 and then through MiXCR, and only productive beta chains were kept. Each record represents a unique CDR3 protein, reported with the most common genes and DNA among its rows. The V and J calls and clone size come from TCRdb's table, not from the authors' own analysis. The table for this sample lists 35,000 to 50,000 distinct CDR3 sequences; about 14% of them were counted only once. Jointly, the top ten make up 3% to 4.5% of the sample.

TCR libraries for sorted subsets were made from roughly 950,000 sorted CD4+ or CD8+ T cells. Peripheral blood underwent Ficoll-Hypaque density gradient centrifugation to isolate PBMCs, which were then cryopreserved in liquid nitrogen. The study also sequenced paired sorted CD4+ and CD8+ subsets from healthy controls, HAM/TSP patients and MS patients. The receptor comes from a woman aged 60-75 years with HTLV-1-associated myelopathy (HAM/TSP). The material sequenced was CD4+ T cells from blood.

The CDR3 is CANSLALSFRGMGVEAFL. In nucleotide form, the sequence is TGTGCCAACAGCTTGGCTCTAAGTTTTCGGGGGATGGGCGTAGAAGCTTTCTTA. The rearranged chain carries TRBV5-6 and TRBJ1-1; tentative D gene TRBD1, with 5 bases matching. CDR1 is given as SGHDT and CDR2 as YYEEEE, both from the germline V gene. Counting both end residues, the CDR3 totals 18 amino acids. Only CDR3 DNA remains: 54 bases, in frame from the first base.